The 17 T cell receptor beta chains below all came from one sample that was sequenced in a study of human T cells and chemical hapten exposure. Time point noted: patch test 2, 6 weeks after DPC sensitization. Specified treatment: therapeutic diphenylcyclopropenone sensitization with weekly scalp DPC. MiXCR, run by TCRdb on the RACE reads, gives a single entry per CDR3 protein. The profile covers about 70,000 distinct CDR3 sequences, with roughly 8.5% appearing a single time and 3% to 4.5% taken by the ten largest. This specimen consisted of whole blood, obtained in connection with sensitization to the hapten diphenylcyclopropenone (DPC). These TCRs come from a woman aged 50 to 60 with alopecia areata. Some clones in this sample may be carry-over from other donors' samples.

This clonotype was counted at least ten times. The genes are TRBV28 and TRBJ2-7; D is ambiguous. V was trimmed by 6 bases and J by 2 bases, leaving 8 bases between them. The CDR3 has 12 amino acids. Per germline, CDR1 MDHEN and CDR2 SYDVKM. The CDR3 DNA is TGTGCCAGCAGCCAAAGCCCCTACGAGCAGTACTTC. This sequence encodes CASSQSPYEQYF.

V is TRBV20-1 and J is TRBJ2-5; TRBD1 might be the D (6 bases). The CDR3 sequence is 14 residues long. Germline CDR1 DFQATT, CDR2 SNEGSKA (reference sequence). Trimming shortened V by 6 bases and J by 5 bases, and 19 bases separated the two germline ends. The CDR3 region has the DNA TGCAGTGCAAAACAGGGCTGGTTACGGGAGACCCAGTACTTC. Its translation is CSAKQGWLRETQYF.

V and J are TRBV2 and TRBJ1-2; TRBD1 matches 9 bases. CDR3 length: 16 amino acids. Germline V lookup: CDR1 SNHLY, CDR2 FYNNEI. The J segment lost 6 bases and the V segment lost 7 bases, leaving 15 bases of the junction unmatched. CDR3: CASTFGLTGGLDGYTF. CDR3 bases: TGTGCCAGCACTTTCGGATTGACAGGGGGATTGGATGGCTACACCTTC.

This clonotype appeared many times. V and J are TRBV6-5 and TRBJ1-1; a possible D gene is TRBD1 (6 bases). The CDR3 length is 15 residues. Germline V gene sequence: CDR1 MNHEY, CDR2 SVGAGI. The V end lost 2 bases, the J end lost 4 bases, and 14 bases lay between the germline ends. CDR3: CASSYGLGGSTEAFF. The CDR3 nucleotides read TGTGCCAGCAGTTACGGCCTAGGGGGATCCACTGAAGCTTTCTTT.

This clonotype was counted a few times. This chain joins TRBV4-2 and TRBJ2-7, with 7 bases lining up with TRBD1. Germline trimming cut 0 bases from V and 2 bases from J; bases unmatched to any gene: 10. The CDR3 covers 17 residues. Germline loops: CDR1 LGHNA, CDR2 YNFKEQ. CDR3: CASSQDDADRDAYEQYF. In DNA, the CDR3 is TGTGCCAGCAGCCAAGATGATGCTGACAGGGATGCCTACGAGCAGTACTTC.

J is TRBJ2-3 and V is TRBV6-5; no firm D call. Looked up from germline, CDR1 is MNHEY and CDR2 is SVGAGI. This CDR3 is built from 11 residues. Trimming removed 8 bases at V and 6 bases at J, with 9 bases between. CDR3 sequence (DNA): TGTGCCAGCTTTAACGGGGATACGCAGTATTTT. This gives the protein CASFNGDTQYF.

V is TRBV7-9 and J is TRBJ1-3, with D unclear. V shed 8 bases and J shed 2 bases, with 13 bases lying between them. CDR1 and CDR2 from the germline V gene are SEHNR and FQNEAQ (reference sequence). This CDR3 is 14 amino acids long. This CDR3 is CASLLEVAGNTIYF. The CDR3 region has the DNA TGTGCCAGCCTTCTGGAAGTGGCTGGAAACACCATATATTTT.

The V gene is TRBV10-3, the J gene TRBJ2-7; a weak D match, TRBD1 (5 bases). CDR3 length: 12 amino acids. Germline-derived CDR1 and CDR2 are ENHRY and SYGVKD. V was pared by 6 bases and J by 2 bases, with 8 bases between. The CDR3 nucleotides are TGTGCCATCAGGGACAAGACCTACGAGCAGTACTTC. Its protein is CAIRDKTYEQYF.

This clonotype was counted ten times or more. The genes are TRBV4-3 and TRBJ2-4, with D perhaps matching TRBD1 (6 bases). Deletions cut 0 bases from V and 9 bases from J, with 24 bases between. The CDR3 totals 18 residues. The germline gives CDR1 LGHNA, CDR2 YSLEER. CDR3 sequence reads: CASSQDIGPGVAQGIQYF. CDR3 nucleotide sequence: TGCGCCAGCAGCCAAGATATCGGGCCAGGGGTGGCCCAAGGCATTCAGTACTTC.

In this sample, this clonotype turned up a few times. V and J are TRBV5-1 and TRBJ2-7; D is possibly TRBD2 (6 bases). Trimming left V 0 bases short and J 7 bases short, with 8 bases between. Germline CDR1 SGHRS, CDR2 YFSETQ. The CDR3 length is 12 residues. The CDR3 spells CASSLAAGEQYF. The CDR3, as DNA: TGCGCCAGCAGCTTGGCCGCGGGGGAGCAGTACTTC.

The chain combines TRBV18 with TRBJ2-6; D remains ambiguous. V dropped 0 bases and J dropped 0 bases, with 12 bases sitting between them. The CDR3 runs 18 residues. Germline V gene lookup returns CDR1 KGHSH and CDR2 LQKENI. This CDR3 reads CASSPPGQLISGANVLTF. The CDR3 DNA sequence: TGTGCCAGCTCACCACCAGGTCAGCTAATCTCTGGGGCCAACGTCCTGACTTTC.

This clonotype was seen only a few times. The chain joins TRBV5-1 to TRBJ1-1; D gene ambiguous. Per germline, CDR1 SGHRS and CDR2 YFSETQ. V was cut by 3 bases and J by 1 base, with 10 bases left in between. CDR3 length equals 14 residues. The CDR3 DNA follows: TGCGCCAGCAGCTCCTCTCCCTCGAACACTGAAGCTTTCTTT. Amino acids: CASSSSPSNTEAFF.

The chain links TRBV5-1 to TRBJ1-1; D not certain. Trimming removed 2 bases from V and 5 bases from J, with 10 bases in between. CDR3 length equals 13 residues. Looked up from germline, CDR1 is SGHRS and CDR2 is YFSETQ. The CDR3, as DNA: TGCGCCAGCAGCTTTTCGGGTCGGACTGAAGCTTTCTTT. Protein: CASSFSGRTEAFF.

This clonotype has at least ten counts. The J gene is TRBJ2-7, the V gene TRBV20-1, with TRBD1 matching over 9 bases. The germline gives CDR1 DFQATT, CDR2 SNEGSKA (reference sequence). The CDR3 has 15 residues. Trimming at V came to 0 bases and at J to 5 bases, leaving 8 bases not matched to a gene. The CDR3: CSARDEQGALDEQYF. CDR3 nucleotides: TGCAGTGCTAGAGATGAACAGGGGGCGCTGGACGAGCAGTACTTC.

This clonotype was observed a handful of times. DNA for the CDR3: TGTGCCAGCAGTGAAGCAGGAGGAGTCACAGATACGCAGTATTTT. Amino acids: CASSEAGGVTDTQYF. The chain is built from TRBV2 and TRBJ2-3; D perhaps matches TRBD2 (5 bases). V dropped 0 bases and J dropped 2 bases, with 9 bases sitting between them. The CDR3 totals 15 residues. Germline V CDR1 and CDR2: SNHLY, FYNNEI.

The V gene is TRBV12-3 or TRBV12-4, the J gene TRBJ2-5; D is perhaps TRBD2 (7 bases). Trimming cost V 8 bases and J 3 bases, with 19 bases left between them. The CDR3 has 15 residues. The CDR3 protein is CASSPGAGREETQYF. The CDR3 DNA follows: TGTGCCAGCTCCCCGGGGGCAGGGAGGGAAGAGACCCAGTACTTC.

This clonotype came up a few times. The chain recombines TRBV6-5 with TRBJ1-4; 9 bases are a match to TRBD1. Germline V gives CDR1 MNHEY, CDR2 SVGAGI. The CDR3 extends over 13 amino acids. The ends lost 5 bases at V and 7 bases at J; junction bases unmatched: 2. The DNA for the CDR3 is TGTGCCAGCAGTGGGACAGGGAGTGAAAAACTGTTTTTT. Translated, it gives CASSGTGSEKLFF.